The rows below give T cell receptor beta chains drawn from one sample of a study of cytomegalovirus exposure and HLA in healthy donors. Sequenced by immunoSEQ multiplex PCR; TCRdb stores in-frame clones only, minus some. The table has around 130,000 clones, about 80% seen once. The specimen sequenced was PBMCs. All receptors derive from a man aged 35-49 years in good health and CMV-seronegative. The conserved cysteine and the conserved F or W are not part of the CDR3 here.

length	V	J	CDR3
13	TRBV28	TRBJ1-6	ASSLSGQGNSPLH
13	TRBV5-5	TRBJ1-2	ASSLLPGKGYGYT
13	TRBV11-2	TRBJ2-7	ASSSTGTGGHEQY
11	TRBV19	TRBJ1-1	ASSVDTDTEAF
14	TRBV7-2	TRBJ1-3	ASSAFPKGKGNTIY
13	TRBV2	TRBJ1-3	ASSASLAVGNTIY
13	TRBV10-3	TRBJ2-1	AISRTSGSGHEQF
9	TRBV20-1	TRBJ2-7	SARGSYEQY
12	TRBV18	TRBJ2-7	ASYAGTASYEQY
13	TRBV28	TRBJ1-4	ATYPGTALNEKLF
11	TRBV27	TRBJ2-2	ANQPTGAGELF
11	TRBV25-1	TRBJ1-3	ASSKGEGNTIY
11	TRBV30	TRBJ1-2	AWRTGINYGYT
12	TRBV27	TRBJ1-4	ASTSSGFGEKLF
12	TRBV5-4	TRBJ2-1	ASSPKAGDNEQF
14	TRBV5-1	TRBJ2-7	ASSSGTSGTVYEQY
11	TRBV30	TRBJ2-3	AWRAGSRDTQY
11	TRBV29-1	TRBJ1-5	SVRTGSNQPQH
15	TRBV27	TRBJ2-7	ASSLSGRAGGFYEQY
14	TRBV5-1	TRBJ1-2	ASRPAGTPSSYGYT
11	TRBV6-1	TRBJ1-2	ASSEEQGFGYT
14	TRBV4-2	TRBJ1-3	ASNQDGPRSGNTIY
11	TRBV6-6	TRBJ1-1	ASSTGYSTEAF
11	TRBV19	TRBJ2-2	ASSIEGAGELF
11	TRBV19	TRBJ2-3	ASTSSTRDTQY